This T cell receptor (beta chain) was recovered during a study of blood T cell repertoires in COVID-19. Background on the study: The study drew acute and convalescent COVID-19 samples from the United States, Italy and Spain. T cells, B-cell-depleted T cells, or PBMCs provided the cDNA or gDNA that served as material.

Trimming left V 5 bases short and J 7 bases short, with 18 bases between. Germline V lookup: CDR1 SGHAT, CDR2 FQNNGV. CDR3 size: 14 residues. Original analysis: Reference gene primer amplification in the assay estimated nucleated cell counts. Measured with immunoSEQ multiplex PCR; TCRdb has only the in-frame clones, and not every one. That table gives V, J and clone size, and the DNA gave D and trimming. The profile shows 130,000 to 150,000 clones, around 90% of them singletons. The sequenced sample consisted of peripheral blood. The TCR sequence derives from a woman in her forties or fifties with acute or convalescent COVID-19. This sequence joins TRBV11-2 and TRBJ2-7; D is perhaps TRBD2 (6 bases). In nucleotides, the CDR3 is TGTGCCAGCAGCGAAAGACTAGTATTTCGGGAGCAGTACTTC. Encoded protein: CASSERLVFREQYF.